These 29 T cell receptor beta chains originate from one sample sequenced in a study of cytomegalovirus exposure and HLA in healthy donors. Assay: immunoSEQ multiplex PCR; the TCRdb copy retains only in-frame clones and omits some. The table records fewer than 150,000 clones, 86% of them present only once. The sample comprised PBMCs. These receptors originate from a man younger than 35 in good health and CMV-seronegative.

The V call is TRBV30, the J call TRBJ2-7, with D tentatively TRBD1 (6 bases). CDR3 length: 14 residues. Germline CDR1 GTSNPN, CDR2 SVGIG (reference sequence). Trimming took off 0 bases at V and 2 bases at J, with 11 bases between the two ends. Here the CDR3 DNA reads TGTGCCTGGAGTGTACAGGACAGACCCTACGAGCAGTACTTC. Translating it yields CAWSVQDRPYEQYF.

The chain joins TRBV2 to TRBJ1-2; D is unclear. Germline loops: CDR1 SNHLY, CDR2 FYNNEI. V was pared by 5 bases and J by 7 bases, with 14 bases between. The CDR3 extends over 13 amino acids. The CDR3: CASSMREEGGYTF. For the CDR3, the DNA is TGTGCCAGCAGTATGCGGGAGGAAGGTGGCTACACCTTC.

This chain's CDR3 is CAIRTTGGHGYTF. The CDR3 DNA reads TGTGCCATCAGGACGACAGGGGGCCATGGCTACACCTTC. The V gene is TRBV10-3, the J gene TRBJ1-2; 10 positions match TRBD1. With V trimmed by 6 bases and J by 6 bases, 4 bases remained unmatched. CDR1 and CDR2 from the germline V gene are ENHRY and SYGVKD. CDR3 length: 13 amino acids.

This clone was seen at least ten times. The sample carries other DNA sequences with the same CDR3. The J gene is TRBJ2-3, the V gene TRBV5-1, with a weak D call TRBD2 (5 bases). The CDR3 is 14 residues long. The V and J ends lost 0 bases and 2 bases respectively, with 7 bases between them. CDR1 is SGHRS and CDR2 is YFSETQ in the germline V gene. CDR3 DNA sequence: TGCGCCAGCAGCTTGGTCGGGGTCACAGATACGCAGTATTTT. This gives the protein CASSLVGVTDTQYF. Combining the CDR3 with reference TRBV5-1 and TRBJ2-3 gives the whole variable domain KAGVTQTPRYLIKTRGQQVTLSCSPISGHRSVSWYQQTPGQGLQFLFEYFSETQRNKGNFPGRFSGRQFSNSRSEMNVSTLELGDSALYLCASSLVGVTDTQYFGPGTRLTVL.

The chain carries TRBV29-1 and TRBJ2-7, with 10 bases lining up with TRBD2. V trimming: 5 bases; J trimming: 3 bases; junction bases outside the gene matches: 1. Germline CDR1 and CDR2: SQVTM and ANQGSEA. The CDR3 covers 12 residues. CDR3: CSVSSGGYEQYF. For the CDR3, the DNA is TGCAGCGTTTCTAGCGGGGGCTACGAGCAGTACTTC.

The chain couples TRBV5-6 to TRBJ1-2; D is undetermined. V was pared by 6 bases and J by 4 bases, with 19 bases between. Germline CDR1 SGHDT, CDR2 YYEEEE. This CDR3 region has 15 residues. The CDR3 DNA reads TGTGCCAGCACCCCTGGATTTCTCTCGGGCTATGGCTACACCTTC. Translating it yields CASTPGFLSGYGYTF.

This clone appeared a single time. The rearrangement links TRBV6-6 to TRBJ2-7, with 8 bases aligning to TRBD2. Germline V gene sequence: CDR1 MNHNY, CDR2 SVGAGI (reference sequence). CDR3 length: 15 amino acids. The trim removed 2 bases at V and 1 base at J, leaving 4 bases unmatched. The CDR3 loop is CASSYTGGGSYEQYF. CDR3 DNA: TGTGCCAGCAGTTACACGGGCGGGGGGTCCTACGAGCAGTACTTC.

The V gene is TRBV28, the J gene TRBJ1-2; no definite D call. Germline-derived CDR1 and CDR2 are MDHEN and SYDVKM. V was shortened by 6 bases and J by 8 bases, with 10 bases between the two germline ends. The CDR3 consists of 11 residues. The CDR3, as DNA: TGTGCCAGCAGAAGCTCCCCCGGCTACACCTTC. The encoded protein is CASRSSPGYTF.

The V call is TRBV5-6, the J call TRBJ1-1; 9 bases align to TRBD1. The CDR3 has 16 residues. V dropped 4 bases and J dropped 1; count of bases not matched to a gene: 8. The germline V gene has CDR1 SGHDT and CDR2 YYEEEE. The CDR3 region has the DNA TGTGCCAGCAGCCCGGGGACAGGGAGGGGGAACACTGAAGCTTTCTTT. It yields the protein CASSPGTGRGNTEAFF.

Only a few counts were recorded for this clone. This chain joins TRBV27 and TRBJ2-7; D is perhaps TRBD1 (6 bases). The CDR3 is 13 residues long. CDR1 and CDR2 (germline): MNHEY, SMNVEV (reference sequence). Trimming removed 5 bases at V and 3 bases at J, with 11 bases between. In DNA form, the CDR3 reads TGTGCCAGCAGTCCCAACAGGGTCTACGAGCAGTACTTC. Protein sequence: CASSPNRVYEQYF.

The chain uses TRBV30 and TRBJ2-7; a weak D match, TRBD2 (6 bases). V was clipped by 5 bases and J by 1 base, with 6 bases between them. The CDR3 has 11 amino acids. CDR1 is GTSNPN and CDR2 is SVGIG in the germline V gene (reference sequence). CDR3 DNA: TGTGCCTGGGGGAGGTCCTACGAGCAGTACTTC. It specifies CAWGRSYEQYF. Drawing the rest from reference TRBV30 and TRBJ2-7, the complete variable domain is SQTIHQWPATLVQPVGSPLSLECTVEGTSNPNLYWYRQAAGRGLQLLFYSVGIGQISSEVPQNLSASRPQDRQFILSSKKLLLSDSGFYLCAWGRSYEQYFGPGTRLTVT.

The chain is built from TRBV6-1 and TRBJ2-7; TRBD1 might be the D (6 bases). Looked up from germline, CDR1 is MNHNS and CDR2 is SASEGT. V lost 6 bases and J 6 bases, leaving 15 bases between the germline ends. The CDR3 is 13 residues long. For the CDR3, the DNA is TGTGCCAGCAGACTAACACAGGGATCCGAGCAGTACTTC. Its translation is CASRLTQGSEQYF.

In DNA, the CDR3 is TGTGCCAGCAGCACGTCGGACGAGCAGTACTTC. The encoded protein is CASSTSDEQYF. V and J are TRBV11-2 and TRBJ2-7; D is unclear. The CDR3 sequence is 11 residues long. CDR1 is SGHAT and CDR2 is FQNNGV in the germline V gene. The V end was cut by 5 bases, the J end by 5 bases, with 7 bases between. The full variable domain, in which reference TRBV11-2 and TRBJ2-7 provide the parts outside the CDR3, is EAGVAQSPRYKIIEKRQSVAFWCNPISGHATLYWYQQILGQGPKLLIQFQNNGVVDDSQLPKDRFSAERLKGVDSTLKIQPAKLEDSAVYLCASSTSDEQYFGPGTRLTVT.

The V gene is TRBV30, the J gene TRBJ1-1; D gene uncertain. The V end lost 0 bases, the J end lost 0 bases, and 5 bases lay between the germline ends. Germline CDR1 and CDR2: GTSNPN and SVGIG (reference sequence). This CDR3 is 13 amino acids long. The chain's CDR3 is CAWSVGMNTEAFF. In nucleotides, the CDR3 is TGTGCCTGGAGTGTCGGGATGAACACTGAAGCTTTCTTT.

This chain's CDR3 is CAISGQATDTQYF. The DNA for the CDR3 is TGTGCCATCAGTGGACAGGCCACAGATACGCAGTATTTT. V gene TRBV10-3 combines with J gene TRBJ2-3, with D possibly TRBD1 on 6 matching bases. The CDR3 runs to 13 residues. With 4 bases removed from V and 2 bases from J, the gap between germline ends came to 7 bases. Germline assignment: CDR1 ENHRY and CDR2 SYGVKD.

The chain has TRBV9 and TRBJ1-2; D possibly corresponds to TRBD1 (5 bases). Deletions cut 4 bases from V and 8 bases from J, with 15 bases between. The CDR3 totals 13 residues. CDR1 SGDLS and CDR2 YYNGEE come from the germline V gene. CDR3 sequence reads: CASSPTDSRGYTF. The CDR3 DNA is TGTGCCAGCAGCCCGACCGACAGCCGCGGCTACACCTTC.

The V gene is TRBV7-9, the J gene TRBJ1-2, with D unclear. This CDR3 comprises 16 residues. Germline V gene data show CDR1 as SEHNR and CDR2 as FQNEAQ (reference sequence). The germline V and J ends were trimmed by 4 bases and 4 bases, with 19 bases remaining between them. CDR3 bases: TGTGCCAGCAGCTCCACCCAAAGTGGAGGCGGCTATGGCTACACCTTC. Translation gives CASSSTQSGGGYGYTF.

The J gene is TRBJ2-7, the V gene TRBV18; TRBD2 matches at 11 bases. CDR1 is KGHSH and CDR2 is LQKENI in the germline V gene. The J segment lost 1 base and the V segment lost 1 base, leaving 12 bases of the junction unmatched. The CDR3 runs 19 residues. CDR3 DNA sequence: TGTGCCAGCTCACCACTCGAAGCCGGGACTAGCGGCCTTTCCTACGAGCAGTACTTC. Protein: CASSPLEAGTSGLSYEQYF.

As DNA, the CDR3 is TGTGCCAGCAGCCCCGGACAGGGGGCTCTCAGAGGTCGGACCGGGGAGCTGTTTTTT. Protein product: CASSPGQGALRGRTGELFF. The chain combines TRBV5-4 with TRBJ2-2, with 11 bases aligning to TRBD1. This CDR3 is 19 amino acids long. The trim removed 4 bases at V and 5 bases at J, leaving 16 bases unmatched. Germline V gene lookup returns CDR1 SGHNT and CDR2 YYREEE (reference sequence).

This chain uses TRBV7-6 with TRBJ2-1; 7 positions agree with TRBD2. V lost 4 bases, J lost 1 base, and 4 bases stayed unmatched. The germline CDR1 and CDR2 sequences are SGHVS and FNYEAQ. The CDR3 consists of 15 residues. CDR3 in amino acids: CASSSGGRSYNEQFF. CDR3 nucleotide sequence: TGTGCCAGCAGCTCGGGAGGAAGGTCCTACAATGAGCAGTTCTTC.

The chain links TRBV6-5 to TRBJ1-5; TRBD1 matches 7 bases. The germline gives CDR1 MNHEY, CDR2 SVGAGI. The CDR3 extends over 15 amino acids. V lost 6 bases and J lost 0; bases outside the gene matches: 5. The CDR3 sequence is CASRQGSHSNQPQHF. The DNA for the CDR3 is TGTGCCAGCAGACAGGGGTCCCATAGCAATCAGCCCCAGCATTTT.

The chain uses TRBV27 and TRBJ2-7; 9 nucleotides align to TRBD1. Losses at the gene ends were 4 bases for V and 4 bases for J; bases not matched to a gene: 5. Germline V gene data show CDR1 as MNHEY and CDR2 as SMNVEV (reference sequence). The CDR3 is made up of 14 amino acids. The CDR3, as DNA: TGTGCCAGCAGTTGGGGACAGGGATTATACGAGCAGTACTTC. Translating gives CASSWGQGLYEQYF.

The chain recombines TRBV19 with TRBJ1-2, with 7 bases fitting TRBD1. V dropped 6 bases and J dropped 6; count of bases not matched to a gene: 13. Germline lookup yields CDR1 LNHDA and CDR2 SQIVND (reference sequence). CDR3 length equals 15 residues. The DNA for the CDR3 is TGTGCCAGTAGCGAGGATACAGGGGATGGGGATGGCTACACCTTC. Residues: CASSEDTGDGDGYTF.

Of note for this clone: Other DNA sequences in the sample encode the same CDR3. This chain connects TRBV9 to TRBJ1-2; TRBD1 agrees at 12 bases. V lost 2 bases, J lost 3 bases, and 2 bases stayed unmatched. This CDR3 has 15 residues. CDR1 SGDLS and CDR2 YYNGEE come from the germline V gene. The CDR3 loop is CASSVGTGGDYGYTF. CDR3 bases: TGTGCCAGCAGCGTGGGGACAGGGGGCGACTATGGCTACACCTTC.

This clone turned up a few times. The CDR3, as DNA: TGTGCCAGCAGCCTACATTCCTATAGCGGCTACACCTTC. It codes for CASSLHSYSGYTF. The chain links TRBV13 to TRBJ1-2; D unresolved. The CDR3 extends over 13 amino acids. The germline gives CDR1 PRHDT, CDR2 FYEKMQ (reference sequence). Trimming took off 5 bases at V and 8 bases at J, with 15 bases between the two ends.

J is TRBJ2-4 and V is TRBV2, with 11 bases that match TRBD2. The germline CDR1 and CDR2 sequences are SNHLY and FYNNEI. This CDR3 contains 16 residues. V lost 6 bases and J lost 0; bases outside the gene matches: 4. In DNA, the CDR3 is TGTGCCAGCAGCCGACTAGCGGGGTTAGCCAAAAACATTCAGTACTTC. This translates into CASSRLAGLAKNIQYF.

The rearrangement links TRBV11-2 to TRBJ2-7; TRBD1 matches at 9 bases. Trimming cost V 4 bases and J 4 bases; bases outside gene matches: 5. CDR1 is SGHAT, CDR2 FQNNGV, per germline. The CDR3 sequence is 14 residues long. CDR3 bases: TGTGCCAGCAGCTACGGACAGGGGAGGTACGAGCAGTACTTC. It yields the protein CASSYGQGRYEQYF.

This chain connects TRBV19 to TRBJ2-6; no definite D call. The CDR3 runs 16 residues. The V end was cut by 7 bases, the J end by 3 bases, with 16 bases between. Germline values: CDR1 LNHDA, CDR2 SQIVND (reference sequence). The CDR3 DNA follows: TGTGCCAGTATGAGGAGTTTGGGTGGTGGGGCCAACGTCCTGACTTTC. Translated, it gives CASMRSLGGGANVLTF.

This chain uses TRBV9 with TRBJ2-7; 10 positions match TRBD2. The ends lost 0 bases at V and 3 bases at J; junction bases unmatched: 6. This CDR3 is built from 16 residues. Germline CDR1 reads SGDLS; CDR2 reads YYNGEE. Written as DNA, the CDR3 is TGTGCCAGCAGCGTAGATATAGCGGGGGGCTTCTACGAGCAGTACTTC. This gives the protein CASSVDIAGGFYEQYF. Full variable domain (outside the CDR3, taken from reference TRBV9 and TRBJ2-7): DSGVTQTPKHLITATGQRVTLRCSPRSGDLSVYWYQQSLDQGLQFLIQYYNGEERAKGNILERFSAQQFPDLHSELNLSSLELGDSALYFCASSVDIAGGFYEQYFGPGTRLTVT.